Listed here are 16 T cell receptor beta chains from one sample, sequenced in a study of blood T cell repertoires in COVID-19. Profiled with immunoSEQ multiplex PCR; TCRdb holds only in-frame clones, not every one. This table holds a few hundred thousand clones, approximately 81% found once. The specimen sequenced was PBMCs or T cells enriched from blood (not recorded which). Every receptor here comes from a woman between 45 and 60 years old who had been exposed to COVID-19.

This sequence joins TRBV10-3 and TRBJ2-1, with 7 bases matching TRBD1. The CDR3 has 11 amino acids. The germline gives CDR1 ENHRY, CDR2 SYGVKD. V gave up 8 bases and J gave up 8 bases; unmatched junction bases: 3. CDR3: CAISGGYEQFF. CDR3 DNA: TGTGCCATCTCAGGGGGATATGAGCAGTTCTTC.

The chain recombines TRBV28 with TRBJ1-3, with a weak D call TRBD1 (6 bases). The CDR3 runs to 16 residues. CDR1 MDHEN and CDR2 SYDVKM come from the germline V gene. V lost 5 bases, J lost 0 bases, and 14 bases lay in between. The CDR3 loop is CASSITGTLSGNTIYF. CDR3 DNA sequence: TGTGCCAGCAGTATAACAGGGACCCTCTCTGGAAACACCATATATTTT.

V usage is TRBV7-9 and J usage is TRBJ2-6; 7 nucleotides align to TRBD2. This CDR3 is built from 16 residues. The V segment lost 5 bases and the J segment 2 bases; nucleotides outside the gene matches: 6. Germline V gene data show CDR1 as SEHNR and CDR2 as FQNEAQ (reference sequence). As DNA, the CDR3 is TGTGCCAGCAGCCCCAAGGCGGGGGCTGGGGCCAACGTCCTGACTTTC. This translates into CASSPKAGAGANVLTF.

This clone appeared a single time. The V call is TRBV19, the J call TRBJ2-1, with 8 bases aligning to TRBD2. The CDR3 is made up of 17 amino acids. Germline-derived CDR1 and CDR2 are LNHDA and SQIVND (reference sequence). With 3 bases clipped from V and 2 bases from J, the junction kept 9 bases outside the gene matches. The CDR3 sequence: CASSIRTGGVPYNEQFF. CDR3 nucleotides: TGTGCCAGTAGTATTCGGACCGGGGGGGTCCCCTACAATGAGCAGTTCTTC. The full variable domain, completed using reference TRBV19 and TRBJ2-1, is DGGITQSPKYLFRKEGQNVTLSCEQNLNHDAMYWYRQDPGQGLRLIYYSQIVNDFQKGDIAEGYSVSREKKESFPLTVTSAQKNPTAFYLCASSIRTGGVPYNEQFFGPGTRLTVL.

This chain connects TRBV30 to TRBJ1-2, with 11 positions matching TRBD1. CDR1 is GTSNPN, CDR2 SVGIG, per germline (reference sequence). V shed 2 bases and J 4 bases; nucleotides not matched to a gene: 9. The CDR3 consists of 16 residues. CDR3 in DNA: TGTGCCTGGAGTAGAGGGCGGGACAGGGGGGGCTATGGCTACACCTTC. It translates to CAWSRGRDRGGYGYTF. The full variable domain, its missing parts supplied by reference TRBV30 and TRBJ1-2, is SQTIHQWPATLVQPVGSPLSLECTVEGTSNPNLYWYRQAAGRGLQLLFYSVGIGQISSEVPQNLSASRPQDRQFILSSKKLLLSDSGFYLCAWSRGRDRGGYGYTFGSGTRLTVV.

The rearrangement joins TRBV11-2 to TRBJ2-2; D might be TRBD1 (5 bases). The CDR3 runs to 15 residues. The V gene lost 0 bases and the J gene lost 2 bases, with 7 bases spanning the gap. Per the germline V gene, CDR1 is SGHAT and CDR2 is FQNNGV. The CDR3 nucleotides are TGTGCCAGCAGCTTAGATGACAGAAACACCGGGGAGCTGTTTTTT. Protein product: CASSLDDRNTGELFF.

This chain links TRBV5-5 with TRBJ1-6; 7 positions match TRBD1. J was trimmed by 6 bases and V by 2 bases; bases with no gene match: 2. Germline V lookup: CDR1 SGHKS, CDR2 YYEKEE (reference sequence). This CDR3 spans 14 amino acids. The CDR3 reads CASSFGTANSPLHF. The CDR3 bases are TGTGCCAGCAGCTTCGGGACAGCTAATTCACCCCTCCACTTT.

This clone was counted between two and nine times. The gene calls are TRBV9 and TRBJ1-2; a possible D gene is TRBD1 (5 bases). The CDR3 runs 15 residues. Germline CDR1 is SGDLS and CDR2 is YYNGEE. Deletions cut 0 bases from V and 2 bases from J, with 11 bases between. The DNA for the CDR3 is TGTGCCAGCAGCGTAGGGGATGACAGCAACTATGGCTACACCTTC. As protein: CASSVGDDSNYGYTF.

The sample holds one count of this clone. The chain employs TRBV18 and TRBJ2-2, with unresolved D. The V and J ends lost 3 bases and 4 bases respectively, with 12 bases between them. CDR1 KGHSH and CDR2 LQKENI come from the germline V gene. This CDR3 is 15 amino acids long. CDR3 region: CASSPTPLATGELFF. The CDR3, as DNA: TGTGCCAGCTCACCCACCCCCTTGGCCACCGGGGAGCTGTTTTTT.

The chain has TRBV6-7 and TRBJ2-3; 9 nucleotides agree with TRBD2. TRBV6-7 falls under the ORF class, with uncertain function. V shed 4 bases, J shed 7 bases, and the junction held 6 bases outside the gene matches. The CDR3 runs to 14 residues. CDR3 sequence reads: CASSSAGGVYTQYF. In nucleotides, the CDR3 is TGTGCCAGCAGTTCCGCGGGGGGGGTGTATACGCAGTATTTT.

Many counts were recorded for this clone. The CDR3 protein is CASSEGNRGRYEQFF. CDR3 DNA: TGTGCCAGCAGTGAAGGAAACAGGGGGAGGTATGAGCAGTTCTTC. The chain carries TRBV25-1 and TRBJ2-1, with 8 bases that match TRBD1. The junction had 8 bases not matched to a gene; V was cut back by 2 bases and J by 8 bases. The CDR3 covers 15 residues. Germline V gives CDR1 MGHDK, CDR2 SYGVNS. Drawing the rest from reference TRBV25-1 and TRBJ2-1, the complete variable domain is EADIYQTPRYLVIGTGKKITLECSQTMGHDKMYWYQQDPGMELHLIHYSYGVNSTEKGDLSSESTVSRIRTEHFPLTLESARPSHTSQYLCASSEGNRGRYEQFFGPGTRLTVL.

The chain recombines TRBV2 with TRBJ2-5; D is perhaps TRBD2 (6 bases). The germline CDR1 and CDR2 sequences are SNHLY and FYNNEI. V was pared by 0 bases and J by 4 bases, with 9 bases between. CDR3 size: 14 residues. CDR3: CASSEAGGGETQYF. The CDR3 nucleotides are TGTGCCAGCAGTGAAGCGGGGGGTGGAGAGACCCAGTACTTC.

The CDR3 protein is CASSPRQGSNYGYTF. CDR3 sequence (DNA): TGTGCCAGCAGCCCTCGACAGGGGAGTAACTATGGCTACACCTTC. The chain joins TRBV9 to TRBJ1-2; 8 positions agree with TRBD1. The germline V gene encodes CDR1 SGDLS and CDR2 YYNGEE. CDR3 length: 15 residues. V lost 4 bases, J lost 1 base, and 6 bases stayed unmatched.

The chain joins TRBV27 to TRBJ1-1; 7 nucleotides line up with TRBD1. CDR1 is MNHEY, CDR2 SMNVEV, per germline (reference sequence). V shed 5 bases and J 2 bases; nucleotides not matched to a gene: 11. The CDR3 is 16 amino acids. Here the CDR3 reads CASSDGMTGPNTEAFF. DNA of the CDR3: TGTGCCAGCAGTGACGGAATGACAGGGCCCAACACTGAAGCTTTCTTT.

This clone has only a few counts. The chain uses TRBV7-3 and TRBJ2-2, with D maybe TRBD2 (6 bases). The CDR3 sequence is 17 residues long. V was pared by 4 bases and J by 4 bases, with 19 bases between. Germline lookup yields CDR1 SGHTA and CDR2 FQGTGA. CDR3 nucleotide sequence: TGTGCCAGCAGCTCAAACGGGGGACTTCAGTCCACCGGGGAGCTGTTTTTT. Translation gives CASSSNGGLQSTGELFF.

The chain is built from TRBV7-2 and TRBJ1-2; D may be TRBD1 (6 bases). Germline V gives CDR1 SGHTA, CDR2 FQGNSA. With 1 base removed from V and 2 bases from J, the gap between germline ends came to 8 bases. The CDR3 spans 14 residues. CDR3 residues: CASSLGTANYGYTF. DNA for the CDR3: TGTGCCAGCAGCTTAGGGACAGCCAACTATGGCTACACCTTC. Full variable domain (rest looked up from reference TRBV7-2 and TRBJ1-2): GAGVSQSPSNKVTEKGKDVELRCDPISGHTALYWYRQSLGQGLEFLIYFQGNSAPDKSGLPSDRFSAERTGGSVSTLTIQRTQQEDSAVYLCASSLGTANYGYTFGSGTRLTVV.